Presented here are 2 T cell receptor beta chains from one specimen sequenced in a study of shared clonotypes between healthy human individuals. CD45RO-negative, CCR7-selected cells formed the naive CD8 fraction, which excluded terminally differentiated effector memory CD45RA+ cells. Profiled with immunoSEQ multiplex PCR; TCRdb holds only in-frame clones, not every one. The sample holds 630,000 or so clones; roughly 98% are singletons and the top ten take 0.25% to 0.35%. Source material: naive CD8+ T cells sorted from blood. Receptor source: a man younger than 40 in good health.

Note on this clone: Other DNA sequences in this specimen translate into the identical CDR3. The CDR3 DNA follows: TGTGCCAGCAGCTCCGGCACAGATACGCAGTATTTT. This encodes CASSSGTDTQYF. The genes are TRBV7-9 and TRBJ2-3; D is ambiguous. The CDR3 is 12 amino acids. The V gene's germline CDR1 is SEHNR and CDR2 FQNEAQ (reference sequence). V dropped 4 bases and J dropped 1 base, with 3 bases sitting between them. The variable domain in full, with the rest retrieved from reference TRBV7-9 and TRBJ2-3, is DTGVSQNPRHKITKRGQNVTFRCDPISEHNRLYWYRQTLGQGPEFLTYFQNEAQLEKSRLLSDRFSAERPKGSFSTLEIQRTEQGDSAMYLCASSSGTDTQYFGPGTRLTVL.

V is TRBV6-5 and J is TRBJ2-7; maybe TRBD2 (6 bases). Between the trimmed V and J ends, which lost 2 bases and 1 base, there was a span of 12 bases. CDR1 and CDR2 from the germline V gene are MNHEY and SVGAGI. CDR3 length: 15 residues. CDR3 bases: TGTGCCAGCAGTTACGGGACTGGCCCATCCTACGAGCAGTACTTC. It yields the protein CASSYGTGPSYEQYF.